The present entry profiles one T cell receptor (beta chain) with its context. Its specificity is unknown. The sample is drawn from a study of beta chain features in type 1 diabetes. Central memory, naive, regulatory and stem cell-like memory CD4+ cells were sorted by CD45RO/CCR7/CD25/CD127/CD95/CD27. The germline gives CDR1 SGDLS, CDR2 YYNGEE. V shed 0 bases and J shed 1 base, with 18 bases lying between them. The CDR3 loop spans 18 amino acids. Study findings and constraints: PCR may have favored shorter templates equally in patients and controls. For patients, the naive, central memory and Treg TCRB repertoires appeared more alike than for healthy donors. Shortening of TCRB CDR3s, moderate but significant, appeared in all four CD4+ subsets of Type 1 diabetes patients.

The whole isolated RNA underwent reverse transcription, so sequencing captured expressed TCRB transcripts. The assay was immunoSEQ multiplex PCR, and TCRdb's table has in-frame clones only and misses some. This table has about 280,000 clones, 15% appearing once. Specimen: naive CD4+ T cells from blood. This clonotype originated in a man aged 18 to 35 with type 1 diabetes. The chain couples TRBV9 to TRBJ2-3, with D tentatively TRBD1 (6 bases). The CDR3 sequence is CASSVAQSSKGGTDTQYF. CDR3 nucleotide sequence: TGTGCCAGCAGCGTAGCACAATCTTCGAAGGGGGGCACAGATACGCAGTATTTT.